This T cell receptor beta chain comes out of a study of blood T cell repertoires in COVID-19. Participants' reported clinical history set cohort assignment. Germline V gene data show CDR1 as ENHRY and CDR2 as SYGVKD. The CDR3 has 12 residues. Trimming stripped 3 bases from V and 8 bases from J, with 10 bases between. Sequencing was performed with immunoSEQ multiplex PCR; in TCRdb, only in-frame clones are kept and a portion is missing. This table holds hundreds of thousands of clones, 88% found once. The sample consisted of PBMCs or T cells enriched from blood (not recorded which). The receptor comes from an older woman in a cohort exposed to, infected with or recovered from COVID-19 (not recorded which). This chain connects TRBV10-3 to TRBJ1-1, with a tentative D call TRBD1 (5 bases). CDR3 DNA: TGTGCCATCAGTGAATACAGGAACGAAGCTTTCTTT. It encodes CAISEYRNEAFF.